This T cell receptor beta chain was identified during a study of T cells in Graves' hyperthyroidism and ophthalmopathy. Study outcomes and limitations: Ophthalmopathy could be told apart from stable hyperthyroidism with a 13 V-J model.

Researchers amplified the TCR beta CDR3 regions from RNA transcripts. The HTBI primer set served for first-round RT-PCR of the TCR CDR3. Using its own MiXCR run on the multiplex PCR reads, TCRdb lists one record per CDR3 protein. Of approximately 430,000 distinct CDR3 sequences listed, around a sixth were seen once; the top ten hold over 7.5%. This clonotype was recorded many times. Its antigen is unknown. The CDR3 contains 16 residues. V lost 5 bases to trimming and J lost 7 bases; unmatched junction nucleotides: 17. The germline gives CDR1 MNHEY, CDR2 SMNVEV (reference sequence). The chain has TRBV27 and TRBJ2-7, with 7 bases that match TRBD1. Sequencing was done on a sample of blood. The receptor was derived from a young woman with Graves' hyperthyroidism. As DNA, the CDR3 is TGTGCCAGCAGTCAGAAGATCGACAGGGACAAAAGAGAGCAGTACTTC. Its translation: CASSQKIDRDKREQYF.